This note documents a single TCR beta chain sequence. This specimen belongs to a study of blood T cell repertoires in COVID-19. Across the study: Collection of acute and convalescent COVID-19 samples took place in the United States, Italy and Spain. T cells, B-cell-depleted T cells, or PBMCs supplied cDNA or gDNA.

This CDR3 region has 18 residues. Per the germline V gene, CDR1 is SGHRS and CDR2 is YFSETQ. V dropped 4 bases and J dropped 3; count of bases not matched to a gene: 14. As processed by the authors: Amplification of reference gene primers provided the estimated nucleated cell counts. Using immunoSEQ multiplex PCR, the repertoire was profiled, and TCRdb retains in-frame clones only, with some absent. V and J calls and clone size are those listed in that table; D and trimming were worked out from the DNA. This table has 100,000 to 150,000 clones, around four fifths appearing once. The chain combines TRBV5-1 with TRBJ1-2, with 11 positions matching TRBD1. The sequenced sample was peripheral blood. The sequence was collected from a human donor in a cohort sampled during active COVID-19. The CDR3 sequence is CASSPPRTGGNSHYGYTF. For the CDR3, the DNA is TGCGCCAGCAGCCCGCCACGGACAGGGGGCAATTCCCACTATGGCTACACCTTC.